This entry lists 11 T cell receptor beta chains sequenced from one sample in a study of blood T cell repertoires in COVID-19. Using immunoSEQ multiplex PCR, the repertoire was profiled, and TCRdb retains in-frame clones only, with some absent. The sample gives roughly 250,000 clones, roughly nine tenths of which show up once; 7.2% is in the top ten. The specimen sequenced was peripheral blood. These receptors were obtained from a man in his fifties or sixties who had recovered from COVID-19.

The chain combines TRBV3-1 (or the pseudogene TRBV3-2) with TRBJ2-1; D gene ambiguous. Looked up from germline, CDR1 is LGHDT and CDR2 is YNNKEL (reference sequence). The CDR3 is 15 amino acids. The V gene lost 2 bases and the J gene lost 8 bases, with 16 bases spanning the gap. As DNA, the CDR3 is TGTGCCAGCAGCCAATATATTTCAGGTGCCGATGAGCAGTTCTTC. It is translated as CASSQYISGADEQFF.

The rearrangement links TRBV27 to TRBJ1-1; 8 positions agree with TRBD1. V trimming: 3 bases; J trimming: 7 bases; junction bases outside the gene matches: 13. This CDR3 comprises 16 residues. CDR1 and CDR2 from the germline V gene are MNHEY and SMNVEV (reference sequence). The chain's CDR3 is CASSFVPPGGANEAFF. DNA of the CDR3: TGTGCCAGCAGTTTCGTACCTCCAGGGGGCGCCAATGAAGCTTTCTTT.

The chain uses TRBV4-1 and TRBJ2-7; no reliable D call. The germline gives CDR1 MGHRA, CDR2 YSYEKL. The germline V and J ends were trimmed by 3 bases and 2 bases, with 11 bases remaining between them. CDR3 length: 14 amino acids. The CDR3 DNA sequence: TGCGCCAGCAGCCATAAGCAGGAAGCCTACGAGCAGTACTTC. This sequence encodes CASSHKQEAYEQYF.

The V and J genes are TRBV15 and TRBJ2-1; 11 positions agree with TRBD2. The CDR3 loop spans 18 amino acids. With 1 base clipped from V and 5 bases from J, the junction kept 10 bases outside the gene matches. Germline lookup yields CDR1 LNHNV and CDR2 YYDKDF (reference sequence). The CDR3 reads CATSRAIIAGGRHNEQFF. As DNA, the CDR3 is TGTGCCACCAGCAGAGCGATTATAGCGGGGGGGCGCCACAATGAGCAGTTCTTC.

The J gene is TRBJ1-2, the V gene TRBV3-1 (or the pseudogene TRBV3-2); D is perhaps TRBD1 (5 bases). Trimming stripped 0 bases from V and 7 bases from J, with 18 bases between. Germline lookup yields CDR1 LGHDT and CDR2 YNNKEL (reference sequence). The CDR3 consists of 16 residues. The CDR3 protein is CASSQDGGVGGSGYTF. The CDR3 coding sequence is TGTGCCAGCAGCCAAGACGGGGGGGTCGGCGGTTCTGGCTACACCTTC.

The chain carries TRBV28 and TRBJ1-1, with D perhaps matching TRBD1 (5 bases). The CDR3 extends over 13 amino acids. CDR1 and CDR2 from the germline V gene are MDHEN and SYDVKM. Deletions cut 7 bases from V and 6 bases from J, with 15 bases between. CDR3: CASKWGGVPEAFF. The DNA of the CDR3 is TGTGCCAGCAAATGGGGGGGGGTCCCTGAAGCTTTCTTT.

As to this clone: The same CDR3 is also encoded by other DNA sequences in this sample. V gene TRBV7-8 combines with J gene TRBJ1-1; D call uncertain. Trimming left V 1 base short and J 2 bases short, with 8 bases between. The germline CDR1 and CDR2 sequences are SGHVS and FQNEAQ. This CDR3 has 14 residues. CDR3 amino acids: CASSLVGGNTEAFF. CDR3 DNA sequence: TGTGCCAGCAGCTTAGTCGGCGGAAACACTGAAGCTTTCTTT. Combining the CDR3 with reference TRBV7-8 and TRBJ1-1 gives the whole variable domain GAGVSQSPRYKVAKRGQDVALRCDPISGHVSLFWYQQALGQGPEFLTYFQNEAQLDKSGLPSDRFFAERPEGSVSTLKIQRTQQEDSAVYLCASSLVGGNTEAFFGQGTRLTVV.

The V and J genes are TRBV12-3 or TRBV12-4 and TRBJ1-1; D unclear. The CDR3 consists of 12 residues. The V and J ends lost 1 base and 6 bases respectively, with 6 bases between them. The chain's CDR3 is CASSLGAAEAFF. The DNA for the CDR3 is TGTGCCAGCAGTTTAGGGGCAGCTGAAGCTTTCTTT.

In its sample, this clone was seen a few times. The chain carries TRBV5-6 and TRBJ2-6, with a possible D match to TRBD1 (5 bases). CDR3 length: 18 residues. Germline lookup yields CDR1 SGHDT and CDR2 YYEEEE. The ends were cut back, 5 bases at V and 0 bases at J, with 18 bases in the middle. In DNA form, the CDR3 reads TGTGCCAGCAGACCCCAGACAGCTACATTCTCTGGGGCCAACGTCCTGACTTTC. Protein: CASRPQTATFSGANVLTF.

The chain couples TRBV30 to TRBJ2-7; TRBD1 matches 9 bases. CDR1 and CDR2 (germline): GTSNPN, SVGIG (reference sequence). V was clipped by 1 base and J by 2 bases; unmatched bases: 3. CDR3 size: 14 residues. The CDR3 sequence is CAWSERDRAYEQYF. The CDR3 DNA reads TGTGCCTGGAGTGAACGGGACAGGGCCTACGAGCAGTACTTC.

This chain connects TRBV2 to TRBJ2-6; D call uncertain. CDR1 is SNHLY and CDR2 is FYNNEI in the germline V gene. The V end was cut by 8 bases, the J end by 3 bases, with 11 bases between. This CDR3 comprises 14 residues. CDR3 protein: CASHDRGGANVLTF. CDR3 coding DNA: TGTGCCAGCCACGACCGCGGTGGGGCCAACGTCCTGACTTTC.